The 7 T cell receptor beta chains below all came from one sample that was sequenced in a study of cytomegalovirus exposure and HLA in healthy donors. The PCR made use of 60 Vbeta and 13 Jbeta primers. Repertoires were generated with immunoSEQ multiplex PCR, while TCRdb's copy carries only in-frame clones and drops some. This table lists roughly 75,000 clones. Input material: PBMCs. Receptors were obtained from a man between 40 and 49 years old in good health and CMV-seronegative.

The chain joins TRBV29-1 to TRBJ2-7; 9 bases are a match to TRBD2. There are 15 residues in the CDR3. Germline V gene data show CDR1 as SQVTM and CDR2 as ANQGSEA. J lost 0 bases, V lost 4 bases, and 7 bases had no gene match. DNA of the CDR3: TGCAGCGTTGCGGTAGCGGGGGATTCCTCCTACGAGCAGTACTTC. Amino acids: CSVAVAGDSSYEQYF.

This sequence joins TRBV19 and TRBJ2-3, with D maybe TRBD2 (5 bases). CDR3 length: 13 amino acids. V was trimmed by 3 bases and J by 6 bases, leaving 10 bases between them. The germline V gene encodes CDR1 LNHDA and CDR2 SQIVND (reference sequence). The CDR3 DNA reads TGTGCCAGTAGTATTTCGAGGGATGATACGCAGTATTTT. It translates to CASSISRDDTQYF.

Here the CDR3 reads CASSRGLAADTQYF. In DNA, the CDR3 is TGTGCCAGCAGCCGCGGACTAGCCGCAGATACGCAGTATTTT. The V call is TRBV6-5, the J call TRBJ2-3; 8 nucleotides agree with TRBD2. V lost 6 bases to trimming and J lost 4 bases; unmatched junction nucleotides: 6. Germline lookup yields CDR1 MNHEY and CDR2 SVGAGI. CDR3 size: 14 residues.

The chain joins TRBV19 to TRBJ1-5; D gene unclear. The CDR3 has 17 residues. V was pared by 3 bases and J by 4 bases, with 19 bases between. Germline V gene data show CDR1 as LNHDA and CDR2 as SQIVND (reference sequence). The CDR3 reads CASSIGGQIARNQPQHF. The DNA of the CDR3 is TGTGCCAGTAGTATCGGTGGGCAAATAGCGCGTAATCAGCCCCAGCATTTT.

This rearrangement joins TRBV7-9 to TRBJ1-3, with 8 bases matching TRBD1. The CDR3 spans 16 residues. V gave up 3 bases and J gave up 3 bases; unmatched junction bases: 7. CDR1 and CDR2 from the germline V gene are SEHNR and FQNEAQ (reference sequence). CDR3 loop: CASSFGQGLDGNTIYF. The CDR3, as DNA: TGTGCCAGCAGCTTTGGACAGGGCCTTGATGGAAACACCATATATTTT.

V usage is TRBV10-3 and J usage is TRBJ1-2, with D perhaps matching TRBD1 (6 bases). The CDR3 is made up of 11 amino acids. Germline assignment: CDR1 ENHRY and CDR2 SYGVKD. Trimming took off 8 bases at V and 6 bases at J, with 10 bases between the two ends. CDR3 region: CAIQSGDGYTF. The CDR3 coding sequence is TGTGCCATCCAATCAGGGGATGGCTACACCTTC.

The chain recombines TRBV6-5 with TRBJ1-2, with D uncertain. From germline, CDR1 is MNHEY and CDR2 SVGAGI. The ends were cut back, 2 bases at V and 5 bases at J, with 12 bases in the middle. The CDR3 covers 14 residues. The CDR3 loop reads CASSYGQNGYGYTF. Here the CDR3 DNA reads TGTGCCAGCAGTTACGGTCAGAACGGGTATGGCTACACCTTC.